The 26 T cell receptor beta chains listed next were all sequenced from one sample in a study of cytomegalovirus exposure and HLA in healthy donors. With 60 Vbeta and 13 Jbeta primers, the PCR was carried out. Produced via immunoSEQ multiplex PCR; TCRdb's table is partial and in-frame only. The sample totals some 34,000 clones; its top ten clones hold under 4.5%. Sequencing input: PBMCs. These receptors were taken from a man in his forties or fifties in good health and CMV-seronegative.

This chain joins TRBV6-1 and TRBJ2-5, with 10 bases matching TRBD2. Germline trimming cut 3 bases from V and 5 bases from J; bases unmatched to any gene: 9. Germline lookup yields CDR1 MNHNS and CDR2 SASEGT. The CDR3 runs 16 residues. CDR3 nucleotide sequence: TGTGCCAGCAGTGAGATAGCGGGAGGAGTCTCGGAGACCCAGTACTTC. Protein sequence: CASSEIAGGVSETQYF.

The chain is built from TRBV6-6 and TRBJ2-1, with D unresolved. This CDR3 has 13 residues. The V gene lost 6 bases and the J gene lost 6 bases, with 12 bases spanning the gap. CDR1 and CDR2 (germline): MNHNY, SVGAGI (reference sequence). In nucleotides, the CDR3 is TGTGCCAGCAGCCTAGACCTGGGCAATGAGCAGTTCTTC. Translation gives CASSLDLGNEQFF.

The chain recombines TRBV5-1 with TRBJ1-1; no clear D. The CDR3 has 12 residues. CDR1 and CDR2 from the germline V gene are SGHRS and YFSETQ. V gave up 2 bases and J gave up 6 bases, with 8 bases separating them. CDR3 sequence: CASSFSTSEAFF. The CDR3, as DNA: TGCGCCAGCAGCTTCTCCACATCTGAAGCTTTCTTT.

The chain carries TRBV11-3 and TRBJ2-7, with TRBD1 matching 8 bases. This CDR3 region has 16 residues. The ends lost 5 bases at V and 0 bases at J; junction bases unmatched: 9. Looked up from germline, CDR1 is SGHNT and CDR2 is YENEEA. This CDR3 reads CASSPWTGRGSYEQYF. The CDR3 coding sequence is TGTGCCAGCAGCCCCTGGACAGGGAGAGGCTCCTACGAGCAGTACTTC.

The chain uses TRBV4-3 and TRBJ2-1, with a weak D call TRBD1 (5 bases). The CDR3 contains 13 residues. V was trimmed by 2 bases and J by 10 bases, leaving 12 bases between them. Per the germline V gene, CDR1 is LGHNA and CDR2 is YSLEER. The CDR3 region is CASSQFRGFEQFF. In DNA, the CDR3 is TGCGCCAGCAGCCAATTTAGGGGATTCGAGCAGTTCTTC.

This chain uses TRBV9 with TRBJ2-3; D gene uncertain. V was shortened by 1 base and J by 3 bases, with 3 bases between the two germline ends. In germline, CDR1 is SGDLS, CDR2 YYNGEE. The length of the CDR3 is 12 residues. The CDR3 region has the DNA TGTGCCAGCAGCGTATTAACAGATACGCAGTATTTT. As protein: CASSVLTDTQYF. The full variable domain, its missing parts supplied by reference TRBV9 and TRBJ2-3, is DSGVTQTPKHLITATGQRVTLRCSPRSGDLSVYWYQQSLDQGLQFLIQYYNGEERAKGNILERFSAQQFPDLHSELNLSSLELGDSALYFCASSVLTDTQYFGPGTRLTVL.

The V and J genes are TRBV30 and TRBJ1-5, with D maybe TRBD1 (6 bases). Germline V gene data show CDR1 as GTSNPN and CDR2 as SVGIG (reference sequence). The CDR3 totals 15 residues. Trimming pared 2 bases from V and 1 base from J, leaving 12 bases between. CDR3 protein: CAWSKFTGSNQPQHF. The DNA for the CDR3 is TGTGCCTGGAGTAAGTTCACAGGGAGCAATCAGCCCCAGCATTTT.

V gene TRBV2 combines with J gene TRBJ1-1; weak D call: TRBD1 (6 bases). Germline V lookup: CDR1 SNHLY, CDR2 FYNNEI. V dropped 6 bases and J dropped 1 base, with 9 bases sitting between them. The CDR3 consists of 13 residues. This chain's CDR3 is CASRMDRNTEAFF. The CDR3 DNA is TGTGCCAGCAGGATGGACAGGAACACTGAAGCTTTCTTT.

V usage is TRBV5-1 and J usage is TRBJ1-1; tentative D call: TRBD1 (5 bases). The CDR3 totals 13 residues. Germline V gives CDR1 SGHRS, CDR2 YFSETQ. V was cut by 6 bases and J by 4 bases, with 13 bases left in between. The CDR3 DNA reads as TGCGCCAGCAACCCCCCCGGGGGCACTGAAGCTTTCTTT. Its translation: CASNPPGGTEAFF.

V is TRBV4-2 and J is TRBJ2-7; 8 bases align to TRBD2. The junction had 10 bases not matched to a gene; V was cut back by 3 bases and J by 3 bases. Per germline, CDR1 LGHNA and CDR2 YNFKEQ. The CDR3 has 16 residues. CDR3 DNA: TGTGCCAGCAGCCAGGAAGCGGGGGAGGGCCGCTACGAGCAGTACTTC. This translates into CASSQEAGEGRYEQYF.

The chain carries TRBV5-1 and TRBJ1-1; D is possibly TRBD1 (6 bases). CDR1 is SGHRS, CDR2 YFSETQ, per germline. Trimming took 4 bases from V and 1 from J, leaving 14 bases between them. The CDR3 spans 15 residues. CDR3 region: CASSQETGGNTEAFF. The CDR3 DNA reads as TGCGCCAGCAGCCAGGAGACAGGAGGGAACACTGAAGCTTTCTTT. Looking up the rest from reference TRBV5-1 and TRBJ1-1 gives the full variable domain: KAGVTQTPRYLIKTRGQQVTLSCSPISGHRSVSWYQQTPGQGLQFLFEYFSETQRNKGNFPGRFSGRQFSNSRSEMNVSTLELGDSALYLCASSQETGGNTEAFFGQGTRLTVV.

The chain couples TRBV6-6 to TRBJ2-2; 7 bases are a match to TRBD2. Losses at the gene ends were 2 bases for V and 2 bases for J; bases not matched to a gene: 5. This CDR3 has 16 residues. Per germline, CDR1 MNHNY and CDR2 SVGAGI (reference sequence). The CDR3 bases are TGTGCCAGCAGTTACGCAGGGACTAAAAACACCGGGGAGCTGTTTTTT. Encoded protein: CASSYAGTKNTGELFF.

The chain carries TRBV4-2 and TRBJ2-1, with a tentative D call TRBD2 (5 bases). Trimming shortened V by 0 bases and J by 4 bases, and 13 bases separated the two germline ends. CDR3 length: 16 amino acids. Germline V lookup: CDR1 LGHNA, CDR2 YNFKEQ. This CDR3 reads CASSQDGGSAYNEQFF. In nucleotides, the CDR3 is TGTGCCAGCAGCCAAGATGGAGGTAGCGCGTACAATGAGCAGTTCTTC.

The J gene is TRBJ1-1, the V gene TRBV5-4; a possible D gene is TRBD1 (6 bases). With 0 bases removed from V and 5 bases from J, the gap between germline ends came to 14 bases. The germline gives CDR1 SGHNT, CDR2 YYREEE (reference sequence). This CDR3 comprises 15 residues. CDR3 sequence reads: CASSLDPDRKTEAFF. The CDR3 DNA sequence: TGTGCCAGCAGCTTGGATCCTGACAGGAAGACTGAAGCTTTCTTT.

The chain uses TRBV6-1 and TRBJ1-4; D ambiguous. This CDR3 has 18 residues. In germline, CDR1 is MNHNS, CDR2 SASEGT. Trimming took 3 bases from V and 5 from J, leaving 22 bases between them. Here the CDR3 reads CASSDCPSLLVDNEKLFF. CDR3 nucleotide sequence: TGTGCCAGCAGTGACTGTCCAAGTCTCCTAGTCGACAATGAAAAACTGTTTTTT.

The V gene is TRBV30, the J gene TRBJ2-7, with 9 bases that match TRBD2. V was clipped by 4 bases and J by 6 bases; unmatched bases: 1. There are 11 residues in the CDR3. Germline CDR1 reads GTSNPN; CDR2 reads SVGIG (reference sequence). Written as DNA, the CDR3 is TGTGCCTGGACTAGCGGGATCGAGCAGTACTTC. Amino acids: CAWTSGIEQYF.

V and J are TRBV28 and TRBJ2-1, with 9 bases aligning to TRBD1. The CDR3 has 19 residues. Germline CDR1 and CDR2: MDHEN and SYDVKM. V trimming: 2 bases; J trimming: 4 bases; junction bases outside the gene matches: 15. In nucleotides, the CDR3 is TGTGCCAGCAGTTTAAGTCGGGCCAAACGGGACAGGGTGTACAATGAGCAGTTCTTC. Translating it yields CASSLSRAKRDRVYNEQFF.

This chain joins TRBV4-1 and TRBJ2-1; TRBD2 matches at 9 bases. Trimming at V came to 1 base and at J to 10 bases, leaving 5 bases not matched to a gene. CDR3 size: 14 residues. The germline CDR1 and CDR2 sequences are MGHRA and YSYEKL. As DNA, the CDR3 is TGCGCCAGCAGCCAAGCTGCCCTAGCGGGGGAGCAGTTCTTC. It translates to CASSQAALAGEQFF.

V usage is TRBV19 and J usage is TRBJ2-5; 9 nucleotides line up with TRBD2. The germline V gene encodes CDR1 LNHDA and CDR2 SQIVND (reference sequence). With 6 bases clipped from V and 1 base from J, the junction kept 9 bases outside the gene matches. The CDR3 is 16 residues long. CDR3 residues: CASSPRLAVFQETQYF. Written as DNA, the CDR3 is TGTGCCAGTAGCCCGAGACTAGCGGTGTTCCAAGAGACCCAGTACTTC.

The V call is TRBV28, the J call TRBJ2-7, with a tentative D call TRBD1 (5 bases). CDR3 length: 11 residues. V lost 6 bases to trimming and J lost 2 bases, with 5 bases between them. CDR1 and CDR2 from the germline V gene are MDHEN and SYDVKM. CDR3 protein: CASRGPYEQYF. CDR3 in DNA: TGTGCCAGCAGGGGGCCCTACGAGCAGTACTTC.

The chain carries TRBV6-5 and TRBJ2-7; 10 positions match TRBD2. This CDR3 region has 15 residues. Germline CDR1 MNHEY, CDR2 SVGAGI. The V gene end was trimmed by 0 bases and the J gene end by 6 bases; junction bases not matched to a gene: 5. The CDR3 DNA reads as TGTGCCAGCAGTTACTCCACTAGCGGGACCACCGAGCAGTACTTC. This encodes CASSYSTSGTTEQYF.

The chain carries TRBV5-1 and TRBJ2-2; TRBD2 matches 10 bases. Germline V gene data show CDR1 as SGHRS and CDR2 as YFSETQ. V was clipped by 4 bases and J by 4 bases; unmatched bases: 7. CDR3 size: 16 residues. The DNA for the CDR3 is TGCGCCAGCAGCCCTTTGGGGACTAGCGTCACCGGGGAGCTGTTTTTT. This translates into CASSPLGTSVTGELFF.

Written as DNA, the CDR3 is TGTGCCATCAGTGAGCTTAGCCGGAGCTCCTACGAGCAGTACTTC. The encoded protein is CAISELSRSSYEQYF. The chain employs TRBV10-3 and TRBJ2-7; D uncertain. This CDR3 region has 15 residues. V gave up 2 bases and J gave up 0 bases, with 11 bases separating them. Looked up from germline, CDR1 is ENHRY and CDR2 is SYGVKD.

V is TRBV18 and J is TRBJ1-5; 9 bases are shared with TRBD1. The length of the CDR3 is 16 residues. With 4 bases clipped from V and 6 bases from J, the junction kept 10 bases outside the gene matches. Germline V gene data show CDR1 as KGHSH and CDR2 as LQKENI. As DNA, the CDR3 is TGTGCCAGCTCACAATCCGGGACAGGGTACTCTCAGCCCCAGCATTTT. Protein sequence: CASSQSGTGYSQPQHF.

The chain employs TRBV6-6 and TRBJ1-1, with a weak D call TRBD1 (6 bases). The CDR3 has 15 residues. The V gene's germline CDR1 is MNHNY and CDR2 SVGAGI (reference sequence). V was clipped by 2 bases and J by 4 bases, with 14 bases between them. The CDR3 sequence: CASSYGGFSTTEAFF. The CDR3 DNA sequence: TGTGCCAGCAGTTACGGGGGCTTCTCGACCACTGAAGCTTTCTTT.

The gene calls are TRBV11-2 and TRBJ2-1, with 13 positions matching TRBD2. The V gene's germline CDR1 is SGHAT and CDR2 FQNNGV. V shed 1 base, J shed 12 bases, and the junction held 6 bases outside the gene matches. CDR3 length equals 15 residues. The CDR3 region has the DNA TGTGCCAGCAGCTTAGGGACTAGCGGGAGCTGGGGGCAGTTCTTC. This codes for CASSLGTSGSWGQFF.